This is a list of T cell receptor beta chains from one sample in a study of blood T cell repertoires in COVID-19. Profiled with immunoSEQ multiplex PCR; TCRdb holds only in-frame clones, not every one. The table includes approximately 50,000 clones, 90% detected once. The specimen was peripheral blood. The origin of the receptors is a human donor in a cohort sampled during active COVID-19. Each CDR3 is given with its conserved first and last residue. A D gene is named only where the DNA matches it firmly. Size is omitted from some rows. Given values are once, few, many or a class for expanded clones.

abundance,d_gene,v_gene,j_gene,CDR3aa,CDR3nt
-,TRBD1,TRBV7-8,TRBJ2-5,CASRGDSQETQYF,TGTGCCAGCAGAGGGGACAGCCAAGAGACCCAGTACTTC
-,-,TRBV5-4,TRBJ1-3,CASSFGGRGNTIYF,TGTGCCAGCAGCTTCGGGGGGCGCGGAAACACCATATATTTT
-,TRBD2,TRBV5-1,TRBJ2-3,CASSWGLAGGPQTGTDTQYF,TGCGCCAGCAGCTGGGGACTAGCGGGGGGGCCTCAAACAGGCACAGATACGCAGTATTTT
-,TRBD1,TRBV6-2/TRBV6-3,TRBJ2-5,CASSYPTGDRYF,TGTGCCAGCAGTTATCCGACAGGGGATCGGTACTTC
once,TRBD2,TRBV5-4,TRBJ2-5,CASSLAPSGGDETQYF,TGTGCCAGCAGCTTGGCCCCTAGCGGGGGAGACGAGACCCAGTACTTC
-,TRBD1,TRBV11-3,TRBJ2-3,CASSFGGQGKDTQYF,TGTGCCAGCAGCTTTGGGGGACAGGGTAAAGATACGCAGTATTTT
-,TRBD1,TRBV4-3,TRBJ1-2,CASSQDLYRGQTHTNNYGYTF,TGCGCCAGCAGCCAAGATCTTTACAGGGGGCAGACTCACACGAATAACTATGGCTACACCTTC
-,-,TRBV6-5,TRBJ1-1,CASTPPGEHTEAFF,TGTGCCAGCACACCGCCGGGGGAACACACTGAAGCTTTCTTT
-,-,TRBV21-1,TRBJ1-1,CASSPGGNTEAFF,TGTGCCAGCAGCCCAGGTGGGAACACTGAAGCTTTCTTT
-,-,TRBV5-1,TRBJ1-1,CASSVTADPGLGTEAFF,TGCGCCAGCAGCGTGACAGCCGATCCGGGTTTGGGCACTGAAGCTTTCTTT
-,TRBD2,TRBV24-1,TRBJ2-1,CATSDSRGRHYEQFF,TGTGCCACCAGTGATTCCCGCGGGAGGCACTATGAGCAGTTCTTC
-,TRBD1,TRBV6-5,TRBJ2-1,CASSLTGGIYNEQFF,TGTGCCAGCAGCCTGACAGGGGGCATCTACAATGAGCAGTTCTTC
-,-,TRBV11-2,TRBJ2-1,CASRPGLYNEQFF,TGTGCCAGCAGGCCAGGACTCTACAATGAGCAGTTCTTC
once,TRBD2,TRBV5-6,TRBJ2-7,CASSWGTSGVRYEQYF,TGTGCCAGCAGCTGGGGGACTAGCGGGGTCCGCTACGAGCAGTACTTC
-,-,TRBV6-6,TRBJ2-7,CASSRWEQGGSEQYF,TGTGCCAGCAGCCGCTGGGAACAGGGGGGGTCCGAGCAGTACTTC
-,-,TRBV6-5,TRBJ1-1,CASTPVGGVTEAFF,TGTGCCAGCACCCCCGTGGGAGGGGTGACTGAAGCTTTCTTT
-,-,TRBV7-2,TRBJ1-1,CASSPTRVTEAFF,TGTGCCAGCAGCCCGACCAGGGTAACTGAAGCTTTCTTT
once,TRBD1,TRBV28,TRBJ1-5,CASSPHRGQGFFGNQPQHF,TGTGCCAGCAGCCCCCACCGAGGACAGGGGTTTTTTGGCAATCAGCCCCAGCATTTT
-,-,TRBV3-1/TRBV3-2,TRBJ2-5,CASSLSGETQYF,TGTGCCAGCAGCCTCAGCGGGGAGACCCAGTACTTC
-,TRBD1,TRBV4-3,TRBJ1-2,CASSQGTDYGYTF,TGCGCCAGCAGCCAGGGGACAGACTATGGCTACACCTTC
-,-,TRBV2,TRBJ1-2,CASTREDLDYGYTF,TGTGCCAGCACCCGAGAGGATTTGGACTATGGCTACACCTTC
-,-,TRBV7-2,TRBJ2-5,CASSLGLGGGETQYF,TGTGCCAGCAGCTTAGGCCTGGGAGGAGGGGAGACCCAGTACTTC
-,-,TRBV28,TRBJ1-6,CASSPDGTGTPSDYNSPLHF,TGTGCCAGCAGTCCTGATGGAACAGGGACCCCTTCCGACTATAATTCACCCCTCCACTTT
-,-,TRBV6-4,TRBJ2-3,CASSNKTRGPHGTQYF,TGTGCCAGCAGCAACAAAACCAGGGGCCCGCACGGTACGCAGTATTTT